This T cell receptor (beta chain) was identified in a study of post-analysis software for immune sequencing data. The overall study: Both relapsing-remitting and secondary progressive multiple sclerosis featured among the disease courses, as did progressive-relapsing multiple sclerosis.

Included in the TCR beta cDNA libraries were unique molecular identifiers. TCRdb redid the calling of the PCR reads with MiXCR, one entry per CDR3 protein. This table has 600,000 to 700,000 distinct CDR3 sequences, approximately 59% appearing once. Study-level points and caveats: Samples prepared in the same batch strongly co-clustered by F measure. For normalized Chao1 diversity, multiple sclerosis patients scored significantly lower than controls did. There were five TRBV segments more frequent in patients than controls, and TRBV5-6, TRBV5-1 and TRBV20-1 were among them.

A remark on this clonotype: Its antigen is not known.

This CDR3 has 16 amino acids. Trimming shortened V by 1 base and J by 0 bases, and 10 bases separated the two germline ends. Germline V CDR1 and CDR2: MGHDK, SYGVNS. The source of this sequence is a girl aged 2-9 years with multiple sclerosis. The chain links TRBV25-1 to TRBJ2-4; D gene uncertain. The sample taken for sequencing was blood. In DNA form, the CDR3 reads TGTGCCAGCAGTGAATTCGGCGGCAAAGCCAAAAACATTCAGTACTTC. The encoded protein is CASSEFGGKAKNIQYF.